The sequence of this TCR beta chain was determined in a study of T cell responses to AZD1222 COVID-19 vaccine. Study outcomes and limitations: Possibly, clonal diversity was underestimated; donors were largely white British and included more females. Spike-specific TCR repertoires showed rising breadth and depth after two AZD1222 doses.

In the case of this clone: Its antigen is not identified.

TCRdb's copy holds only in-frame clones and misses some; the assay was immunoSEQ multiplex PCR. The sample consists of fewer than 110,000 clones, 92% of them appearing once. The CDR3 consists of 10 residues. Germline V CDR1 and CDR2: GTSNPN, SVGIG (reference sequence). V lost 2 bases and J 8 bases, leaving 3 bases between the germline ends. This chain links TRBV30 with TRBJ1-4; D is uncertain. Sequencing was performed on peripheral blood, taken 28 days after the second AZD1222 dose. The receptor was isolated from an adult who received the AZD1222 COVID-19 vaccine. This chain's CDR3 is CAWSMEKLFF. The CDR3 DNA sequence: TGTGCCTGGAGTATGGAAAAACTGTTTTTT. Full variable domain (missing parts from reference TRBV30 and TRBJ1-4): SQTIHQWPATLVQPVGSPLSLECTVEGTSNPNLYWYRQAAGRGLQLLFYSVGIGQISSEVPQNLSASRPQDRQFILSSKKLLLSDSGFYLCAWSMEKLFFGSGTQLSVL.